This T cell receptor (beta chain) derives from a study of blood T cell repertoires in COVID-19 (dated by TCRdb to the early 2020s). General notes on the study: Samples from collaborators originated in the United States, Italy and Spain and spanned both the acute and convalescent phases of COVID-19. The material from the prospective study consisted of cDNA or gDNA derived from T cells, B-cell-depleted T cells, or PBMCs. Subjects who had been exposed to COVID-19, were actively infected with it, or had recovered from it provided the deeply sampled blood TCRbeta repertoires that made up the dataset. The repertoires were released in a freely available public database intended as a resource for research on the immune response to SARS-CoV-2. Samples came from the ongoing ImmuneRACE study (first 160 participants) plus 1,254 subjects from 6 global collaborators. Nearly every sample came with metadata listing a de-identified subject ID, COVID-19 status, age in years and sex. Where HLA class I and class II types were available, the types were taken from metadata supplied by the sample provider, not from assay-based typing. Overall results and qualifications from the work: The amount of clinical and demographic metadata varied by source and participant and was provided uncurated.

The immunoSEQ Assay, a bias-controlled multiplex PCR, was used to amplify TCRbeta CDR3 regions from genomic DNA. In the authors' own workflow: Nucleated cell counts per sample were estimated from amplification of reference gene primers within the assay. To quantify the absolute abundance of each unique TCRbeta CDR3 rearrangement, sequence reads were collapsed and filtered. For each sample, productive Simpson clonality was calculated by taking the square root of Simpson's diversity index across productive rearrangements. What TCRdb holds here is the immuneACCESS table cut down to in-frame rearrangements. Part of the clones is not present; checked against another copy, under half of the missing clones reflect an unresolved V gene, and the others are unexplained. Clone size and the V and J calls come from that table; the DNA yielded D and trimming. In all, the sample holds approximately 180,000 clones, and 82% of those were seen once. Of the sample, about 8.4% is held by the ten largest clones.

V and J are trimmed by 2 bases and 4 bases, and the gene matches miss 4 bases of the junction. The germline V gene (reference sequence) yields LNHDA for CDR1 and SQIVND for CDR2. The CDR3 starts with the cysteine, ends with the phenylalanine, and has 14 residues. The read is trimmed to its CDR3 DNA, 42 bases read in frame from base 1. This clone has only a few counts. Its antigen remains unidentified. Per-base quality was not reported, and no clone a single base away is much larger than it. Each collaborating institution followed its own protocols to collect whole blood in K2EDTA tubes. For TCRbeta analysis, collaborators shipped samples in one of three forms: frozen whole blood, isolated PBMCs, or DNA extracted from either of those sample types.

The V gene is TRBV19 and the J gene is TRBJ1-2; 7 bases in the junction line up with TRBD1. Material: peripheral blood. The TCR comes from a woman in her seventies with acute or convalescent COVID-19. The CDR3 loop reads CASSIPGQLYGYTF. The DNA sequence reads TGTGCCAGTAGTATACCGGGACAGCTCTATGGCTACACCTTC.